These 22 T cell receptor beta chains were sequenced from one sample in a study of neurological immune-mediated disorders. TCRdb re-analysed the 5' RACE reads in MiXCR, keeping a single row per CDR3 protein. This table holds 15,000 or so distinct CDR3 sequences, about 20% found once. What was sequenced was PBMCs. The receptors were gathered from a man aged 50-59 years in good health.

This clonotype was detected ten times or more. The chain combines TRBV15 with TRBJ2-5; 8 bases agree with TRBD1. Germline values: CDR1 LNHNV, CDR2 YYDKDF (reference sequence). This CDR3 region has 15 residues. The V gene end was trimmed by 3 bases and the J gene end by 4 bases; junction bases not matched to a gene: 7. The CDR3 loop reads CATSSSTGGGETQYF. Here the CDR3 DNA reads TGTGCCACCAGCAGTTCCACAGGGGGTGGAGAGACCCAGTACTTC.

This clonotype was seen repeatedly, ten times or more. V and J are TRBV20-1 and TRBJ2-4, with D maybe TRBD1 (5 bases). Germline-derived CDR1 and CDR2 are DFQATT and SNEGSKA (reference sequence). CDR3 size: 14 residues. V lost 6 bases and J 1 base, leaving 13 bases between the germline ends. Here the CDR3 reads CSAGRRTAKNIQYF. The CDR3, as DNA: TGCAGTGCGGGGCGTCGAACCGCCAAAAACATTCAGTACTTC.

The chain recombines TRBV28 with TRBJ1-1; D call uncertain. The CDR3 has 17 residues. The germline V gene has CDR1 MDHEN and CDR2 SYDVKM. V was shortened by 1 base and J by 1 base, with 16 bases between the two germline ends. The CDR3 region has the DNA TGTGCCAGCAGTTTATCCGGGTTCTATACCCCGAACACTGAAGCTTTCTTT. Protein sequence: CASSLSGFYTPNTEAFF.

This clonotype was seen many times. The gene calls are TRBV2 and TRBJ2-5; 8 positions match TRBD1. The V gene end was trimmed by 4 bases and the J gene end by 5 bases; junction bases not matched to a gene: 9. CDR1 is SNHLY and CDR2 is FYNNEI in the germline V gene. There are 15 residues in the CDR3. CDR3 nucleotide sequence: TGTGCCAGCAGTGGGGGCAGGGGGCGCGGGGAGACCCAGTACTTC. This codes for CASSGGRGRGETQYF.

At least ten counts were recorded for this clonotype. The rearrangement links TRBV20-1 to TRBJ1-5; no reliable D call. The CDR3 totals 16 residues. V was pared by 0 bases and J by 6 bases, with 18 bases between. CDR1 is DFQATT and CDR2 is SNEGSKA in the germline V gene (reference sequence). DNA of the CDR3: TGCAGTGCTAGAGATTCGGGCCGGGTATGGGGTCAGCCCCAGCATTTT. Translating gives CSARDSGRVWGQPQHF.

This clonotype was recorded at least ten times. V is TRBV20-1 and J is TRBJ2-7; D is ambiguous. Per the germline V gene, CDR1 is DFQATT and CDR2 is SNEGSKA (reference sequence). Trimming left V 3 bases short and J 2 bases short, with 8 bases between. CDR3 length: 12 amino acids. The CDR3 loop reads CSARGITYEQYF. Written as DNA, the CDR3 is TGCAGTGCTAGGGGAATAACCTACGAGCAGTACTTC.

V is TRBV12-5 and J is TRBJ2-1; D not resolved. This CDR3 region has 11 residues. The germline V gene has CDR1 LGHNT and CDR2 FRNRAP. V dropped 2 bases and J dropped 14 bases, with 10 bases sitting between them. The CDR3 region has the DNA TGTGCTAGTGGTTTGTGGTCAGAGGAGTTCTTC. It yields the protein CASGLWSEEFF.

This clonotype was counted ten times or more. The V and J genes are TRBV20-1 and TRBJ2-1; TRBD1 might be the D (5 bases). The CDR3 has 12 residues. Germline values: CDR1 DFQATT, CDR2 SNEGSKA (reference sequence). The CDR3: CNSPGPHNEQFF. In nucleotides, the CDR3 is TGCAACTCCCCAGGGCCCCACAATGAGCAGTTCTTC.

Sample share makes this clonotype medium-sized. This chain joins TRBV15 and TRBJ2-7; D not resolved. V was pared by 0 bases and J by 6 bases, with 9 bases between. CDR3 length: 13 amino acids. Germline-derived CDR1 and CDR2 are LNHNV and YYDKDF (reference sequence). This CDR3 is CATSRDMPSEQYF. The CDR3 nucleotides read TGTGCCACCAGCAGAGATATGCCCTCCGAGCAGTACTTC.

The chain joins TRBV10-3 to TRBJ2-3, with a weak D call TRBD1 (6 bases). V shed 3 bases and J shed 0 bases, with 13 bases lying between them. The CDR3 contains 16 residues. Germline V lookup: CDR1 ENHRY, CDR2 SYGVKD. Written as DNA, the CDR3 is TGTGCCATCAGTGATTTAGGGGGTGCTAGCACAGATACGCAGTATTTT. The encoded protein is CAISDLGGASTDTQYF.

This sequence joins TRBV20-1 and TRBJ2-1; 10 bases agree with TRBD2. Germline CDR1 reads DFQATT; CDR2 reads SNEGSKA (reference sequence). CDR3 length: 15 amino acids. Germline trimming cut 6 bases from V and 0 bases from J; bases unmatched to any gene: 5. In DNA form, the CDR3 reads TGCAGTGCGGTCGGACTAGCGGTCTCCTACAATGAGCAGTTCTTC. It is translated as CSAVGLAVSYNEQFF.

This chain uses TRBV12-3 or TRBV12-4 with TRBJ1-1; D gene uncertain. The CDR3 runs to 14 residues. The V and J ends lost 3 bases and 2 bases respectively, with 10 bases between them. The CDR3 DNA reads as TGTGCCAGCAGTTTCCCCAGCCGAAACACTGAAGCTTTCTTT. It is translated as CASSFPSRNTEAFF.

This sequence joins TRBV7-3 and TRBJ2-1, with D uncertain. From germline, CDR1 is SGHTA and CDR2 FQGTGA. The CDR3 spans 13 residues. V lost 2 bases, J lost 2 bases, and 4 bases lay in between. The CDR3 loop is CASSLSAYNEQFF. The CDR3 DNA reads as TGTGCCAGCAGCTTATCAGCCTACAATGAGCAGTTCTTC.

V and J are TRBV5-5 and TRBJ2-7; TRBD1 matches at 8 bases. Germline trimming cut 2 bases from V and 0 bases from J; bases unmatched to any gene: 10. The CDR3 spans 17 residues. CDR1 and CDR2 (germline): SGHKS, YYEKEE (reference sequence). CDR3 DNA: TGTGCCAGCAGCTTAAGACAGTCAGGGGGCGCCTCCTACGAGCAGTACTTC. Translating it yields CASSLRQSGGASYEQYF.

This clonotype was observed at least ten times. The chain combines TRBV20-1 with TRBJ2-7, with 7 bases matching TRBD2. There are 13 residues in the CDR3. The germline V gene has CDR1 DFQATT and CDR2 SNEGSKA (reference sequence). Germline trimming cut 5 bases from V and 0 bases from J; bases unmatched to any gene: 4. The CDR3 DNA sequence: TGCAGTGCTGAGCGGGGAAGCTCCTACGAGCAGTACTTC. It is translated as CSAERGSSYEQYF.

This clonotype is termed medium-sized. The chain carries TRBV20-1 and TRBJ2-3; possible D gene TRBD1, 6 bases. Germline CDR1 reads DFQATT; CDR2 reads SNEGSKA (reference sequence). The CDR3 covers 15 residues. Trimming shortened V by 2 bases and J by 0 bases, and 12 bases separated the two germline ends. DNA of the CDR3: TGCAGTGCTAGATCGTCAGGGGTTAGCACAGATACGCAGTATTTT. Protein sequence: CSARSSGVSTDTQYF.

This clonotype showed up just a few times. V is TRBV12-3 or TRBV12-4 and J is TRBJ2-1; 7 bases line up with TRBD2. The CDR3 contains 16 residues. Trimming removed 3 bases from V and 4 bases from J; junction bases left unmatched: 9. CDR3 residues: CASSLERTRHYNEQFF. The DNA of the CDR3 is TGTGCCAGCAGTTTGGAGCGGACTAGACATTACAATGAGCAGTTCTTC.

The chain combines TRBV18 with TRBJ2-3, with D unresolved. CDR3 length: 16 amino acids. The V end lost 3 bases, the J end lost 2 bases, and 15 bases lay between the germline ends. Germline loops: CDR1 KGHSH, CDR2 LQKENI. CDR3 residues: CASSPERWVPTDTQYF. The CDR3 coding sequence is TGTGCCAGCTCACCCGAGCGTTGGGTCCCCACAGATACGCAGTATTTT.

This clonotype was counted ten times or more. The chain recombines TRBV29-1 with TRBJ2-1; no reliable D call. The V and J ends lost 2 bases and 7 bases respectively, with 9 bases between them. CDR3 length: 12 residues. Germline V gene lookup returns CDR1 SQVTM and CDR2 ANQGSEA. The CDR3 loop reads CSVERMVNEQFF. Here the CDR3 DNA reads TGCAGCGTTGAAAGAATGGTTAATGAGCAGTTCTTC.

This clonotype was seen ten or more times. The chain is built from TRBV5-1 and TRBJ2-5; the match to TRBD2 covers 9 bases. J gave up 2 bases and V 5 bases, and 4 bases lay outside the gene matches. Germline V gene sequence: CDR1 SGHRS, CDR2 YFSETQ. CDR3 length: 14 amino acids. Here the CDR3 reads CASRKREVQETQYF. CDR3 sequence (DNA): TGCGCCAGCAGGAAGCGGGAGGTACAAGAGACCCAGTACTTC.

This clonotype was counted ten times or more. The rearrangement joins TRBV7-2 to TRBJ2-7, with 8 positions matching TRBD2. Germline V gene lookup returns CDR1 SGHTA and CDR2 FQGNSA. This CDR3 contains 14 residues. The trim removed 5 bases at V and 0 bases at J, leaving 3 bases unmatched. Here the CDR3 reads CASSPGGPSYEQYF. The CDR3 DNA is TGTGCCAGCAGCCCGGGAGGGCCCTCCTACGAGCAGTACTTC.

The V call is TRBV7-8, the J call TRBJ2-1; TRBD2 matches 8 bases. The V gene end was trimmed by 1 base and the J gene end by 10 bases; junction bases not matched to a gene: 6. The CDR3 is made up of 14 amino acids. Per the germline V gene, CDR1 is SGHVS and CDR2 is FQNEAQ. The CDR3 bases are TGTGCCAGCAGCTTAGAGGGACTAGGAATCGAGCAGTTCTTC. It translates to CASSLEGLGIEQFF.